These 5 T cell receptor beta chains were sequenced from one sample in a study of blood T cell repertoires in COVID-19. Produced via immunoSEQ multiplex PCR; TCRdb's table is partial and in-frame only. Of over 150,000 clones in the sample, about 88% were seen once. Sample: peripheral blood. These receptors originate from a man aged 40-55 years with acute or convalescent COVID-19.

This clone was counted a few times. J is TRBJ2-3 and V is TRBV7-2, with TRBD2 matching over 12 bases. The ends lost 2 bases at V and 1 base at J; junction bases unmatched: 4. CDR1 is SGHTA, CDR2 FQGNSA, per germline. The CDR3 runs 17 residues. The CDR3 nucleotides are TGTGCCAGCAGCTTATGGACTAGCGGGGTGGGCACAGATACGCAGTATTTT. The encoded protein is CASSLWTSGVGTDTQYF.

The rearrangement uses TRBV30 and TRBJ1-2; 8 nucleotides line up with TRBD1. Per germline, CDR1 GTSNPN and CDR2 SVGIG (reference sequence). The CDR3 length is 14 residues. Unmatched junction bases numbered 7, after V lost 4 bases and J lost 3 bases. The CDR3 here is CAWNRDRQHYGYTF. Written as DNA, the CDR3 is TGTGCCTGGAATCGGGACAGGCAACACTATGGCTACACCTTC.

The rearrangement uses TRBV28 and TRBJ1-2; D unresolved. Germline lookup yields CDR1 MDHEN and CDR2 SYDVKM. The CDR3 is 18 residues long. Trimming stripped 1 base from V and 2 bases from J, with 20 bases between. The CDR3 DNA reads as TGTGCCAGCAGTTTATTTGGTAGATTAGTAGGAGGAAACTATGGCTACACCTTC. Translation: CASSLFGRLVGGNYGYTF.

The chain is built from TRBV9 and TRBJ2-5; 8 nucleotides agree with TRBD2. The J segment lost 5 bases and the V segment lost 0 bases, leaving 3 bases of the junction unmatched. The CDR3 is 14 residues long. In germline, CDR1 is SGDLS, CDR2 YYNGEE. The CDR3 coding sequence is TGTGCCAGCAGCGTAGCGGGGGGGCCGGAGACCCAGTACTTC. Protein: CASSVAGGPETQYF.

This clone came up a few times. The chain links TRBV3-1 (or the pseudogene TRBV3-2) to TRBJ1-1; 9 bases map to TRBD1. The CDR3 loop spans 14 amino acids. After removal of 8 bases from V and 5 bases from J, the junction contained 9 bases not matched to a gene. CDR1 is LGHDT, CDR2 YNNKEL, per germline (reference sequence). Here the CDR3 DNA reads TGTGCCAGCGATAGCGGACAGGGGAGGACTGAAGCTTTCTTT. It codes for CASDSGQGRTEAFF.